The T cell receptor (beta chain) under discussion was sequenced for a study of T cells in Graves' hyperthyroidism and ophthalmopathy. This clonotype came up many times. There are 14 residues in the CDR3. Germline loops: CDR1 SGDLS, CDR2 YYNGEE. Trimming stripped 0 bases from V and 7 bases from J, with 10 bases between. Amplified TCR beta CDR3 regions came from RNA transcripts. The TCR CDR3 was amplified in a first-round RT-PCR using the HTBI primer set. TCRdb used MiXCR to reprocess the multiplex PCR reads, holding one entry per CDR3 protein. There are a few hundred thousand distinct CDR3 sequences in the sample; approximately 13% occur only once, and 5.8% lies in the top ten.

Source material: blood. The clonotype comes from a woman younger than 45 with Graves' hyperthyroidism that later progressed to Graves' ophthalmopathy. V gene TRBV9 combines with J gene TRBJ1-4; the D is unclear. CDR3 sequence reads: CASSVVPRTEKLFF. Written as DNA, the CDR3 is TGTGCCAGCAGCGTAGTCCCCAGGACTGAAAAACTGTTTTTT.